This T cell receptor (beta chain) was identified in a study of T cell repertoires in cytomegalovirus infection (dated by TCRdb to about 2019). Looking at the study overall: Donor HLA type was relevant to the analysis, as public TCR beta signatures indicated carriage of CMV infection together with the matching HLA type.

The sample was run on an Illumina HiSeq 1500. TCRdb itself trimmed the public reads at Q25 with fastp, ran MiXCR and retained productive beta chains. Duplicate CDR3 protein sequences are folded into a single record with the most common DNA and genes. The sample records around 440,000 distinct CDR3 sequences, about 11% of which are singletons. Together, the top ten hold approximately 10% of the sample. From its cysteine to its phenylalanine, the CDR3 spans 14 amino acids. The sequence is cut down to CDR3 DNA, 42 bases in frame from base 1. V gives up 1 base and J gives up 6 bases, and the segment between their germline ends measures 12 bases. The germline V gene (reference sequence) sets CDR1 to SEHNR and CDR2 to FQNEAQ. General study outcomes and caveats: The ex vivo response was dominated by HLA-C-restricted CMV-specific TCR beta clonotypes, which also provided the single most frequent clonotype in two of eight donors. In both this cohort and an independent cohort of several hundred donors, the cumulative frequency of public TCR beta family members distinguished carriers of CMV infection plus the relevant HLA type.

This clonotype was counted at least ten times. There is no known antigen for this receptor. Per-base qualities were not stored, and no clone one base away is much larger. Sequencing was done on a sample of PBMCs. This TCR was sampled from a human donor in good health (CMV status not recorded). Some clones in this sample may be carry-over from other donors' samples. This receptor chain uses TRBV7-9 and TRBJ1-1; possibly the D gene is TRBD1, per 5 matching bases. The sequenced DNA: TGTGCCAGCAGCTTAGATTCAGGGAAGGCTGAAGCTTTCTTT. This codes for CASSLDSGKAEAFF.